This T cell receptor (beta chain) came from a study of B cell selection in AIRE deficiency. The study's findings and limits: Approximately 31% of healthy-shared Treg sequences were found among patient Tconv cells.

To note about this clone: What it recognizes is unknown.

Regulatory T cells were sorted as CD4+CD25hiCD127low/negative cells. V was cut by 5 bases and J by 0 bases, with 11 bases left in between. Germline assignment: CDR1 SGHKS and CDR2 YYEKEE (reference sequence). This CDR3 is built from 15 residues. Original analysis: Pooled Tregs gave 50,000 to 60,000 patient and around 96,000 donor TCRbeta sequences. Sequenced by immunoSEQ multiplex PCR; TCRdb stores in-frame clones only, minus some. V and J calls and clone size are copied from that table; D and trimming were computed from the DNA. The top ten clones hold 2% of a sample with about 21,000 clones, approximately 94% of them seen once.

Sequenced material: Tregs sorted from PBMCs. This sequence originates from a human donor with AIRE deficiency. V gene TRBV5-5 combines with J gene TRBJ2-2; D unclear. The CDR3 DNA reads TGTGCCAGCAGGACATTTGCAGCGAACACCGGGGAGCTGTTTTTT. Protein product: CASRTFAANTGELFF. The full variable domain, in which reference TRBV5-5 and TRBJ2-2 provide the parts outside the CDR3, is DAGVTQSPTHLIKTRGQQVTLRCSPISGHKSVSWYQQVLGQGPQFIFQYYEKEERGRGNFPDRFSARQFPNYSSELNVNALLLGDSALYLCASRTFAANTGELFFGEGSRLTVL.